The clone carrying this T cell receptor (beta chain) was observed many times. Its specificity is not known. Every sequencing run produced over 200 million TCR-beta sequences, and the sequences from any one run covered 15-18 subjects. MiXCR, applied by TCRdb to the 5' RACE reads, yields one record per CDR3 protein. The table lists fewer than 50,000 distinct CDR3 sequences, approximately 11% of them singletons, with around 9% in the top ten. These data belong to a study of neurological immune-mediated disorders. Overall study results and limits: The greatest degree of TCR clonal expansion was observed in HTLV-1-associated myelopathy, with the lowest in multiple sclerosis, below that of healthy controls.

As to time point: longitudinal time-point 3. Unsorted libraries came from 2 million PBMCs stored at -80 °C. The V gene's germline CDR1 is KGHSH and CDR2 LQKENI. The V gene lost 6 bases and the J gene lost 0 bases, with 12 bases spanning the gap. This CDR3 region has 14 residues. The genes are TRBV18 and TRBJ2-7; D is unclear. The TCR originated in a male donor with HTLV-1-associated myelopathy (HAM/TSP). The specimen sequenced was PBMCs. For the CDR3, the DNA is TGTGCCAGCTCCGAGTCCACAACCTCCTACGAGCAGTACTTC. Translating gives CASSESTTSYEQYF. The whole variable domain, filled in from reference TRBV18 and TRBJ2-7, reads NAGVMQNPRHLVRRRGQEARLRCSPMKGHSHVYWYRQLPEEGLKFMVYLQKENIIDESGMPKERFSAEFPKEGPSILRIQQVVRGDSAAYFCASSESTTSYEQYFGPGTRLTVT.